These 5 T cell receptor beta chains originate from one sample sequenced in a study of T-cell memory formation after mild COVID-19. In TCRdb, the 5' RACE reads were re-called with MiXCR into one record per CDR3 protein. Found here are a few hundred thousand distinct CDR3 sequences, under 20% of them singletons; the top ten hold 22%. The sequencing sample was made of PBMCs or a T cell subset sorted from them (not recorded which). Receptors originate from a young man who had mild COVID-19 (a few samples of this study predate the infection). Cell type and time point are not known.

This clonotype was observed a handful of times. CDR3 DNA sequence: TGCGCCAGCAGCTTCGTGGAGGGGTTGGGCAATGAGCAGTTCTTC. This encodes CASSFVEGLGNEQFF. The chain has TRBV5-1 and TRBJ2-1; D may be TRBD2 (6 bases). Germline loops: CDR1 SGHRS, CDR2 YFSETQ. CDR3 length equals 15 residues. Trimming pared 2 bases from V and 6 bases from J, leaving 15 bases between.

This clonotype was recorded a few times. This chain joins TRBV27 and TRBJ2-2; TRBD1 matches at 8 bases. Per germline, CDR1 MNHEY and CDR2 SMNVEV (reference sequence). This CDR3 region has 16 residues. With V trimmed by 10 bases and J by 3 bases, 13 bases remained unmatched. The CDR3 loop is CAKQPDPDRDTGELFF. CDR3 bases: TGTGCCAAGCAGCCCGATCCGGACAGGGACACCGGGGAGCTGTTTTTT.

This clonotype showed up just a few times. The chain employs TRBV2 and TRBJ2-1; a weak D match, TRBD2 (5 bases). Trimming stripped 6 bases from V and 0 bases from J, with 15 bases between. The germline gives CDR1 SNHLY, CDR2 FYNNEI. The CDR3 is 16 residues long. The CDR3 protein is CASSLPLGSSYNEQFF. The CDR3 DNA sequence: TGTGCCAGCAGCCTCCCACTAGGGAGCTCCTACAATGAGCAGTTCTTC.

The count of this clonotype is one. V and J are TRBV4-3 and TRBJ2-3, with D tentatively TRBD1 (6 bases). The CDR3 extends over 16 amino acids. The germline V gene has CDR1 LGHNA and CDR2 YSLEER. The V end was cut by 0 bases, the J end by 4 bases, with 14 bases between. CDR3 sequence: CASSQEGRAGADTQYF. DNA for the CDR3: TGCGCCAGCAGCCAAGAAGGGCGGGCAGGGGCAGATACGCAGTATTTT.

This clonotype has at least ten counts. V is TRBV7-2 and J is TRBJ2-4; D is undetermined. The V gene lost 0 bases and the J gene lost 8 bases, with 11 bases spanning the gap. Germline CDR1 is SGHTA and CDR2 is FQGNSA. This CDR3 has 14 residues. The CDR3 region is CASSLAGPRDIQYF. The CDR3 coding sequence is TGTGCCAGCAGCTTAGCAGGCCCTCGGGACATTCAGTACTTC. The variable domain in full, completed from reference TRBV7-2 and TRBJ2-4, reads GAGVSQSPSNKVTEKGKDVELRCDPISGHTALYWYRQSLGQGLEFLIYFQGNSAPDKSGLPSDRFSAERTGGSVSTLTIQRTQQEDSAVYLCASSLAGPRDIQYFGAGTRLSVL.